This is a list of T cell receptor beta chains from one sample in a study of T cell responses to AZD1222 COVID-19 vaccine. The assay was immunoSEQ multiplex PCR, and TCRdb's table has in-frame clones only and misses some. The sample lists almost 55,000 clones, about 81% occurring once. Here the sequenced sample was peripheral blood, taken on day 0 of AZD1222 vaccination. The origin of the receptors is an adult in good health. Each CDR3 is given with its conserved first and last residue. A D gene is named only where the DNA matches it firmly. Only some rows state a clone size, as once, few, many or a class for expanded clones.

TGCGCCAGCAGCCAACATCTTCGGGGGGACACTGAAGCTTTCTTT | CASSQHLRGDTEAFF | TRBJ1-1 | TRBV4-1 | few | NA
TGTGCCAGCAGCCAAGTTATCGGGCCTAAGGACACTGAAGCTTTCTTT | CASSQVIGPKDTEAFF | TRBJ1-1 | TRBV4-2 | NA | NA
TGTGCCAGCAGCGTAGAGGGAGCCTCCTACGAGCAGTACTTC | CASSVEGASYEQYF | TRBJ2-7 | TRBV9 | NA | NA
TGTGCCAGCAGTTTAGGGCTGGCAGCTTTCTTT | CASSLGLAAFF | TRBJ1-1 | TRBV28 | NA | NA
TGTGCCACCAGTGAAACCAGGGATGCAGATACGCAGTATTTT | CATSETRDADTQYF | TRBJ2-3 | TRBV24-1 | NA | NA
TGTGCCAGCAGCTCAGGGTTGGAGCAGTACTTC | CASSSGLEQYF | TRBJ2-7 | TRBV7-3 | once | NA
TGTGCCAGCAGTTTATTCTTGGCGGGAGATTCAATAGATACGCAGTATTTT | CASSLFLAGDSIDTQYF | TRBJ2-3 | TRBV28 | NA | TRBD2
TGTGCCAGCAGTCGGACGGTCCTGAACACTGAAGCTTTCTTT | CASSRTVLNTEAFF | TRBJ1-1 | TRBV6-5 | NA | NA
TGTGCCAGCAGTTCCCACCGACCTGGGGCCCAGCATTTT | CASSSHRPGAQHF | TRBJ1-5 | TRBV28 | NA | NA
TGTGCCAGCAGCCTCGAAGGGTCGCCCCAGCATTTT | CASSLEGSPQHF | TRBJ1-5 | TRBV27 | NA | NA
TGTGCCAGTAGTATGACGGGCTACGAGCAGTACTTC | CASSMTGYEQYF | TRBJ2-7 | TRBV19 | few | NA
TGCGCCAGCAGCTTAGGGACAGGGGGGTACACTGAAGCTTTCTTT | CASSLGTGGYTEAFF | TRBJ1-1 | TRBV5-1 | few | TRBD1
TGTGCCAGTAGCTGGCGGGACAGCAGCTATGGCTACACCTTC | CASSWRDSSYGYTF | TRBJ1-2 | TRBV19 | NA | TRBD1
TGTGCCAGCAGCTTAAATCCACAGCCCACCGGGGAGCTGTTTTTT | CASSLNPQPTGELFF | TRBJ2-2 | TRBV7-2 | NA | NA
TGTGCCAGCAAGGGACAACTTAATTCACCCCTCCACTTT | CASKGQLNSPLHF | TRBJ1-6 | TRBV12-3/TRBV12-4 | NA | NA
TGTGCCAGCAGTTTAACGGCCGGAAAACTGTTTTTT | CASSLTAGKLFF | TRBJ1-4 | TRBV27 | NA | NA
TGTGCCAGCAGTTCGACAGGGTTCTATGGCTACACCTTC | CASSSTGFYGYTF | TRBJ1-2 | TRBV27 | NA | TRBD1
TGTGCCAGTAGCCCCGGGACAGGGAGTACGGACTATAATTCACCCCTCCACTTT | CASSPGTGSTDYNSPLHF | TRBJ1-6 | TRBV19 | NA | TRBD1
TGTGCCAGCAGCAAGCAGGGTTTCGGTCAGCCCCAGCATTTT | CASSKQGFGQPQHF | TRBJ1-5 | TRBV9 | NA | NA
TGTGCCAGCAGCTTATTAGGGACAGGCCGGTACAATGAGCAGTTCTTC | CASSLLGTGRYNEQFF | TRBJ2-1 | TRBV7-9 | NA | TRBD1
TGTGCCAGCAGGGAGGACAGGGGGCTCTCCTATAATTCACCCCTCCACTTT | CASREDRGLSYNSPLHF | TRBJ1-6 | TRBV5-5 | NA | TRBD1
TGTGCCACCAGTGACACGGGACTCCTGTCCTACAATGAGCAGTTCTTC | CATSDTGLLSYNEQFF | TRBJ2-1 | TRBV24-1 | NA | NA
TGCGCCAGCAGCTTGACTAGGGGGCGAGAGACCCAGTACTTC | CASSLTRGRETQYF | TRBJ2-5 | TRBV5-1 | NA | TRBD1
TGTGCCAGCAGTTACTCGACTACCGGGACAGATTTCTACGAGCAGTACTTC | CASSYSTTGTDFYEQYF | TRBJ2-7 | TRBV6-2/TRBV6-3 | few | TRBD1